The present TCR beta chain was sequenced within a study of OX40 agonist ivuxolimab in advanced cancers. Study-wide points: On average, CD8+ T cells had more expanded clones than CD4+.

As for this clone: Its antigen is unidentified.

Assay used: immunoSEQ multiplex PCR; TCRdb lists only in-frame clones, some missing. The table has approximately 79,000 clones, roughly nine tenths seen once; the top ten hold over 0.9%. This TCR was recovered from an adult with an advanced solid tumor such as melanoma, head and neck, liver or kidney cancer. The sample was CD4+ or CD8+ T cells sorted from blood, taken in a trial of the OX40 agonist ivuxolimab.

The CDR3 is CASSQDVAPPSTDTQYF. The CDR3 nucleotides are TGCGCCAGCAGCCAAGATGTCGCACCACCTAGCACAGATACGCAGTATTTT. V gene TRBV4-1 combines with J gene TRBJ2-3, with D uncertain. This CDR3 spans 17 amino acids. V gave up 0 bases and J gave up 0 bases, with 13 bases separating them. Per germline, CDR1 MGHRA and CDR2 YSYEKL.